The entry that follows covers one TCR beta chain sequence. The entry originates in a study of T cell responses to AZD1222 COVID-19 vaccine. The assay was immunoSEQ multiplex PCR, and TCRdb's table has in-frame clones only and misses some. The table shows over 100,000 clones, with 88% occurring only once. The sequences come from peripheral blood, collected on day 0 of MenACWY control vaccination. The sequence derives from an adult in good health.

The CDR3 nucleotides read TGTGCCACCAGTGACATGGGACAGGGGGCCGAGACCCAGTACTTC. It translates to CATSDMGQGAETQYF. The gene calls are TRBV24-1 and TRBJ2-5; 12 bases map to TRBD1. Trimming removed 4 bases from V and 5 bases from J; junction bases left unmatched: 4. The CDR3 covers 15 residues. Germline CDR1 and CDR2: KGHDR and SFDVKD.